This TCR beta chain was identified during a study of CD8+ T cells in alopecia areata. The wider study: Patients received oral tofacitinib, 5 to 10 mg twice daily, for moderate-to-severe alopecia areata.

Extracted RNA was reverse transcribed into cDNA, the sequencing template. Data came from immunoSEQ multiplex PCR; TCRdb stores just in-frame clones and leaves some out. The sample lists some 100,000 clones; about 40% were seen once. With 4 bases removed from V and 4 bases from J, the gap between germline ends came to 8 bases. Germline lookup yields CDR1 SGHDN and CDR2 FVKESK. This CDR3 has 12 amino acids. Treatment defined: oral pan-JAK inhibitor, 5-10 mg twice daily. Sample: CD8+ T cells sorted from blood, taken at week 24, from a patient treated with tofacitinib. The TCR was taken from a human donor with alopecia areata. The gene calls are TRBV14 and TRBJ2-7, with D possibly being TRBD1 or TRBD2 (5 bases each). In nucleotides, the CDR3 is TGTGCCAGCAGCCCAGAGGGGTACGAGCAGTACTTC. Amino acids: CASSPEGYEQYF.